The 32 T cell receptor beta chains below all came from one sample that was sequenced in a study of cytotoxic CD8 clonotypes in ibrutinib-treated CLL. Generated by immunoSEQ multiplex PCR, the TCRdb table keeps only in-frame clones and is missing some. In the table there are about 160,000 clones, more than 70% of which are singletons. The source material was PBMCs, sampled at disease progression, from a patient treated with ibrutinib. These receptors were obtained from a human donor with chronic lymphocytic leukemia.

The DNA for the CDR3 is TGTGCCATCAGCGGAAGGCCAGCGGGGGACAAAGAGACCCAGTACTTC. Its translation: CAISGRPAGDKETQYF. This chain joins TRBV10-3 and TRBJ2-5, with 8 positions matching TRBD2. This CDR3 comprises 16 residues. The V gene's germline CDR1 is ENHRY and CDR2 SYGVKD. Losses at the gene ends were 6 bases for V and 3 bases for J; bases not matched to a gene: 12.

J is TRBJ2-5 and V is TRBV2, with 11 bases lining up with TRBD2. The V gene end was trimmed by 4 bases and the J gene end by 4 bases; junction bases not matched to a gene: 2. The CDR3 length is 14 residues. The V gene's germline CDR1 is SNHLY and CDR2 FYNNEI. The CDR3, as DNA: TGTGCCAGCAGTGCGGGGACTAGCGGAGAGACCCAGTACTTC. Translation gives CASSAGTSGETQYF.

This clone has only one observation. The genes are TRBV4-2 and TRBJ2-4; 7 nucleotides agree with TRBD2. With V trimmed by 0 bases and J by 0 bases, 5 bases remained unmatched. This CDR3 spans 17 amino acids. Looked up from germline, CDR1 is LGHNA and CDR2 is YNFKEQ. The CDR3 nucleotides read TGTGCCAGCAGCCAAGATGCAAGCGGGGTAGCCAAAAACATTCAGTACTTC. The encoded protein is CASSQDASGVAKNIQYF.

The genes are TRBV5-1 and TRBJ2-3; 9 nucleotides match TRBD1. The CDR3 sequence is 18 residues long. After removal of 3 bases from V and 1 base from J, the junction contained 12 bases not matched to a gene. CDR1 SGHRS and CDR2 YFSETQ come from the germline V gene. The CDR3: CASSSTGQGLFGTDTQYF. CDR3 nucleotide sequence: TGCGCCAGCAGCTCGACGGGACAGGGATTATTTGGCACAGATACGCAGTATTTT.

This clone has just one count. The rearrangement joins TRBV4-3 to TRBJ2-3, with TRBD2 matching over 7 bases. The CDR3 is made up of 14 amino acids. Germline trimming cut 8 bases from V and 2 bases from J; bases unmatched to any gene: 7. Looked up from germline, CDR1 is LGHNA and CDR2 is YSLEER. This CDR3 reads CASRASGLTDTQYF. In DNA form, the CDR3 reads TGCGCCAGCCGTGCTAGCGGCCTCACAGATACGCAGTATTTT.

This clone was detected only a few times. This chain joins TRBV6-6 and TRBJ1-5; D remains ambiguous. V was cut by 2 bases and J by 1 base, with 6 bases left in between. This CDR3 is 14 amino acids long. Germline values: CDR1 MNHNY, CDR2 SVGAGI (reference sequence). CDR3 loop: CASSYVASNQPQHF. CDR3 bases: TGTGCCAGCAGTTACGTGGCGAGCAATCAGCCCCAGCATTTT.

The chain is built from TRBV9 and TRBJ2-2; TRBD1 matches at 7 bases. V trimming: 4 bases; J trimming: 0 bases; junction bases outside the gene matches: 6. The CDR3 covers 16 residues. CDR1 is SGDLS and CDR2 is YYNGEE in the germline V gene. CDR3 residues: CASSPQGDPNTGELFF. As DNA, the CDR3 is TGTGCCAGCAGCCCCCAGGGGGACCCGAACACCGGGGAGCTGTTTTTT.

CDR3 in DNA: TGTGCCAGCTCACCTGAAGGTCTTGGCACTGAAGCTTTCTTT. It translates to CASSPEGLGTEAFF. V gene TRBV18 combines with J gene TRBJ1-1; D call uncertain. V dropped 3 bases and J dropped 4 bases, with 12 bases sitting between them. This CDR3 region has 14 residues. From germline, CDR1 is KGHSH and CDR2 LQKENI. Together with reference TRBV18 and TRBJ1-1, the CDR3 gives the full variable domain: NAGVMQNPRHLVRRRGQEARLRCSPMKGHSHVYWYRQLPEEGLKFMVYLQKENIIDESGMPKERFSAEFPKEGPSILRIQQVVRGDSAAYFCASSPEGLGTEAFFGQGTRLTVV.

V gene TRBV29-1 combines with J gene TRBJ1-4; 8 bases map to TRBD1. The CDR3 loop spans 12 amino acids. Germline V lookup: CDR1 SQVTM, CDR2 ANQGSEA. Losses at the gene ends were 7 bases for V and 8 bases for J; bases not matched to a gene: 6. The CDR3 DNA reads as TGCAGCGCAGGGGGCGTGTCCGAAAAACTGTTTTTT. Its translation: CSAGGVSEKLFF. The entire variable domain, with the rest obtained from reference TRBV29-1 and TRBJ1-4, is as follows: SAVISQKPSRDICQRGTSLTIQCQVDSQVTMMFWYRQQPGQSLTLIATANQGSEATYESGFVIDKFPISRPNLTFSTLTVSNMSPEDSSIYLCSAGGVSEKLFFGSGTQLSVL.

This chain uses TRBV19 with TRBJ1-1; D possibly corresponds to TRBD1 (5 bases). The germline V gene encodes CDR1 LNHDA and CDR2 SQIVND (reference sequence). This CDR3 is built from 17 residues. V lost 3 bases, J lost 0 bases, and 17 bases lay in between. The CDR3 is CASSIGQGRPLNTEAFF. In DNA, the CDR3 is TGTGCCAGTAGTATTGGGCAGGGTAGACCCTTGAACACTGAAGCTTTCTTT.

The chain carries TRBV7-8 and TRBJ1-1; no clear D gene. The CDR3 runs to 18 residues. Trimming shortened V by 3 bases and J by 2 bases, and 22 bases separated the two germline ends. In germline, CDR1 is SGHVS, CDR2 FQNEAQ. The CDR3 spells CASSFGHRSASGNTEAFF. Written as DNA, the CDR3 is TGTGCCAGCAGCTTCGGCCACCGGAGCGCTTCGGGAAACACTGAAGCTTTCTTT.

The chain joins TRBV18 to TRBJ1-1; D is unresolved. V was pared by 3 bases and J by 2 bases, with 13 bases between. Germline values: CDR1 KGHSH, CDR2 LQKENI. The CDR3 covers 15 residues. The DNA for the CDR3 is TGTGCCAGCTCACCCCTAATACGACAAAACACTGAAGCTTTCTTT. This translates into CASSPLIRQNTEAFF.

V and J are TRBV5-1 and TRBJ1-1, with 9 bases that match TRBD1. CDR1 and CDR2 (germline): SGHRS, YFSETQ. The CDR3 sequence is 17 residues long. With 4 bases clipped from V and 0 bases from J, the junction kept 10 bases outside the gene matches. The CDR3 DNA reads as TGCGCCAGCAGCCCGGGACAGGGTCTCCAAATGAACACTGAAGCTTTCTTT. Amino acids: CASSPGQGLQMNTEAFF.

The chain uses TRBV10-1 and TRBJ2-3; 10 bases fit TRBD2. The length of the CDR3 is 18 residues. The V and J ends lost 6 bases and 5 bases, in that order; junction bases with no gene match: 17. Germline V gene sequence: CDR1 WNHNN, CDR2 SYGVQD (reference sequence). DNA of the CDR3: TGCGCCAGCAGCCCACGAGCCGGGGCTAGCGGGGGAAGAGATACGCAGTATTTT. The encoded protein is CASSPRAGASGGRDTQYF.

J is TRBJ2-5 and V is TRBV14; the D gene is possibly TRBD1 (6 bases). The germline V gene encodes CDR1 SGHDN and CDR2 FVKESK. This CDR3 spans 15 amino acids. Trimming pared 5 bases from V and 4 bases from J, leaving 17 bases between. The CDR3 sequence is CASSVLRGSAETQYF. The CDR3 nucleotides are TGTGCCAGCAGCGTACTGAGGGGGTCGGCAGAGACCCAGTACTTC.

Turning to this clone: One end of the junction fails to match germline, which may point to a read error. V is TRBV4-1 and J is TRBJ2-7; TRBD1 matches 7 bases. CDR3 length equals 14 residues. Per germline, CDR1 MGHRA and CDR2 YSYEKL. CDR3 region: CASSQDRDRPIAAF. In DNA, the CDR3 is TGCGCCAGCAGCCAAGACCGGGACAGACCCATCGCAGCCTTC.

The chain is built from TRBV29-1 and TRBJ1-4; possibly TRBD1 for D (6 bases). There are 13 residues in the CDR3. V was cut by 4 bases and J by 3 bases, with 9 bases left in between. Germline CDR1 is SQVTM and CDR2 is ANQGSEA. CDR3 bases: TGCAGCGTTGTTTGGGGGCCTAATGAAAAACTGTTTTTT. Its protein is CSVVWGPNEKLFF.

Points on this clone: Distinct nucleotide sequences in the sample also encode this CDR3. The chain is built from TRBV2 and TRBJ2-1; 7 positions match TRBD2. The CDR3 sequence is 16 residues long. V was clipped by 4 bases and J by 0 bases; unmatched bases: 6. From germline, CDR1 is SNHLY and CDR2 FYNNEI. The CDR3 sequence: CASSGTSESSYNEQFF. As DNA, the CDR3 is TGTGCCAGCAGTGGAACTAGCGAGTCCTCCTACAATGAGCAGTTCTTC.

V usage is TRBV6-5 and J usage is TRBJ1-1; 7 nucleotides line up with TRBD1. Germline lookup yields CDR1 MNHEY and CDR2 SVGAGI. V lost 9 bases and J lost 1; bases outside the gene matches: 5. This CDR3 has 13 amino acids. DNA for the CDR3: TGTGCCAGAACTCACAGGGGGAACACTGAAGCTTTCTTT. It specifies CARTHRGNTEAFF.

In this sample, this clone turned up once. The chain carries TRBV28 and TRBJ2-5; a weak D match, TRBD1 (5 bases). V lost 0 bases and J lost 4, with 12 bases in between. CDR1 is MDHEN, CDR2 SYDVKM, per germline. The CDR3 spans 15 residues. The DNA of the CDR3 is TGTGCCAGCAGTTTATGGGCCAGGGTGGGAGAGACCCAGTACTTC. It is translated as CASSLWARVGETQYF.

V gene TRBV5-1 combines with J gene TRBJ2-5; TRBD2 aligns across 9 bases. This CDR3 has 16 residues. From germline, CDR1 is SGHRS and CDR2 YFSETQ. The V segment lost 1 base and the J segment 1 base; nucleotides outside the gene matches: 5. The CDR3 protein is CASSLLLAGSQETQYF. CDR3 nucleotide sequence: TGCGCCAGCAGCTTGTTGCTAGCGGGATCCCAAGAGACCCAGTACTTC.

The chain uses TRBV7-9 and TRBJ2-5, with a possible D match to TRBD1 (5 bases). Per the germline V gene, CDR1 is SEHNR and CDR2 is FQNEAQ (reference sequence). With 3 bases removed from V and 5 bases from J, the gap between germline ends came to 13 bases. CDR3 size: 14 residues. The CDR3: CASSFQGSWETQYF. As DNA, the CDR3 is TGTGCCAGCAGCTTCCAGGGTTCGTGGGAGACCCAGTACTTC.

The table lists this clone with a few counts. The chain combines TRBV27 with TRBJ1-5; D possibly corresponds to TRBD1 (6 bases). V gave up 2 bases and J gave up 4 bases, with 12 bases separating them. Germline values: CDR1 MNHEY, CDR2 SMNVEV (reference sequence). This CDR3 contains 15 residues. The DNA for the CDR3 is TGTGCCAGCAGTTTAGTAGGACAGAGGAATCAGCCCCAGCATTTT. Protein: CASSLVGQRNQPQHF.

J is TRBJ1-4 and V is TRBV19; no reliable D call. CDR1 and CDR2 (germline): LNHDA, SQIVND (reference sequence). V lost 3 bases and J 8 bases, leaving 7 bases between the germline ends. The CDR3 spans 12 residues. The CDR3 reads CASSILGEKLFF. The CDR3, as DNA: TGTGCCAGTAGTATTTTGGGGGAAAAACTGTTTTTT.

The J gene is TRBJ1-1, the V gene TRBV2, with 7 nucleotides matching TRBD1. CDR1 is SNHLY, CDR2 FYNNEI, per germline. This CDR3 is 15 amino acids long. V trimming: 6 bases; J trimming: 1 base; junction bases outside the gene matches: 8. The CDR3: CASREDRTANTEAFF. In nucleotides, the CDR3 is TGTGCCAGCAGGGAGGACAGGACAGCGAACACTGAAGCTTTCTTT. Combining the CDR3 with reference TRBV2 and TRBJ1-1 gives the whole variable domain EPEVTQTPSHQVTQMGQEVILRCVPISNHLYFYWYRQILGQKVEFLVSFYNNEISEKSEIFDDQFSVERPDGSNFTLKIRSTKLEDSAMYFCASREDRTANTEAFFGQGTRLTVV.

V and J are TRBV10-3 and TRBJ2-7; D ambiguous. CDR3 length: 14 amino acids. CDR1 and CDR2 (germline): ENHRY, SYGVKD. V gave up 4 bases and J gave up 5 bases, with 15 bases separating them. DNA of the CDR3: TGTGCCATCAGTGCCCCGCAGTGGGGTAACGAGCAGTACTTC. Its protein is CAISAPQWGNEQYF.

V is TRBV18 and J is TRBJ2-7, with a weak D call TRBD1 (6 bases). The ends were cut back, 6 bases at V and 3 bases at J, with 12 bases in the middle. CDR1 is KGHSH and CDR2 is LQKENI in the germline V gene. CDR3 length: 13 amino acids. The CDR3 reads CASSQKTGYEQYF. In nucleotides, the CDR3 is TGTGCCAGCTCCCAAAAGACAGGCTACGAGCAGTACTTC.

This chain joins TRBV5-1 and TRBJ2-1; possible D gene TRBD1, 5 bases. The CDR3 has 14 amino acids. V was pared by 0 bases and J by 4 bases, with 8 bases between. The V gene's germline CDR1 is SGHRS and CDR2 YFSETQ. The CDR3 protein is CASSLEDTYNEQFF. In nucleotides, the CDR3 is TGCGCCAGCAGCTTGGAGGACACTTACAATGAGCAGTTCTTC.

The CDR3 loop reads CASTFHSTSTEAFF. DNA for the CDR3: TGCGCCAGCACCTTCCACAGTACTTCCACTGAAGCTTTCTTT. The chain links TRBV5-1 to TRBJ1-1; D is unresolved. CDR3 length: 14 amino acids. Germline CDR1 SGHRS, CDR2 YFSETQ. V lost 6 bases to trimming and J lost 4 bases, with 16 bases between them.

This rearrangement joins TRBV6-6 to TRBJ2-1, with D unresolved. CDR3 length equals 12 residues. V lost 5 bases to trimming and J lost 11 bases, with 13 bases between them. Germline V gene lookup returns CDR1 MNHNY and CDR2 SVGAGI (reference sequence). The CDR3 is CASSPRVGQQFF. The CDR3 DNA follows: TGTGCCAGCAGTCCTCGGGTTGGCCAGCAGTTCTTC.

V usage is TRBV5-1 and J usage is TRBJ2-7; 9 bases are shared with TRBD1. The germline CDR1 and CDR2 sequences are SGHRS and YFSETQ. Germline trimming cut 5 bases from V and 3 bases from J; bases unmatched to any gene: 3. The CDR3 totals 13 residues. The CDR3 DNA reads TGCGCCAGCAGGGGGACAGGGTACTACGAGCAGTACTTC. Protein sequence: CASRGTGYYEQYF.

In its sample, this clone was seen a few times. The chain is built from TRBV5-4 and TRBJ2-3, with 10 bases identical to TRBD2. V was pared by 1 base and J by 4 bases, with 6 bases of the junction left unmatched. This CDR3 has 16 residues. Per germline, CDR1 SGHNT and CDR2 YYREEE (reference sequence). Written as DNA, the CDR3 is TGTGCCAGCAGCTTGCCTAGCGGGAGAATCGCAGATACGCAGTATTTT. Its translation: CASSLPSGRIADTQYF.